These 23 T cell receptor beta chains were sequenced from one sample in a study of OX40 agonist ivuxolimab in advanced cancers. Sequenced by immunoSEQ multiplex PCR; TCRdb stores in-frame clones only, minus some. This table holds around 75,000 clones, approximately 81% found once. The source was CD4+ or CD8+ T cells sorted from blood, collected in a trial of the OX40 agonist ivuxolimab. The receptors were sampled from an adult with an advanced solid tumor such as melanoma, head and neck, liver or kidney cancer.

DNA of the CDR3: TGTGCCAGCACCCCCAGGCCGGAGACCCAAGAGACCCAGTACTTC. Translation gives CASTPRPETQETQYF. V is TRBV7-2 and J is TRBJ2-5, with D unresolved. V was trimmed by 7 bases and J by 1 base, leaving 16 bases between them. Germline-derived CDR1 and CDR2 are SGHTA and FQGNSA. There are 15 residues in the CDR3.

The V call is TRBV2, the J call TRBJ2-5, with 11 nucleotides matching TRBD1. CDR1 SNHLY and CDR2 FYNNEI come from the germline V gene. J was trimmed by 4 bases and V by 6 bases; bases with no gene match: 4. CDR3 length: 14 amino acids. CDR3 sequence reads: CASRGTGGGETQYF. The CDR3, as DNA: TGTGCCAGCAGGGGGACAGGGGGAGGAGAGACCCAGTACTTC.

The V gene is TRBV20-1, the J gene TRBJ2-1; D remains ambiguous. This CDR3 is 9 amino acids long. Germline V lookup: CDR1 DFQATT, CDR2 SNEGSKA (reference sequence). With 7 bases removed from V and 11 bases from J, the gap between germline ends came to 9 bases. The CDR3 DNA sequence: TGCAGTGTAAAGGAACAGCAGTTCTTC. It specifies CSVKEQQFF.

The V gene is TRBV2, the J gene TRBJ1-6, with a weak D call TRBD1 (5 bases). The CDR3 is 12 residues long. Germline V gene sequence: CDR1 SNHLY, CDR2 FYNNEI. Between the trimmed V and J ends, which lost 7 bases and 12 bases, there was a span of 13 bases. The CDR3 loop is CASMPAGGPLHF. The CDR3 region has the DNA TGTGCCAGCATGCCTGCTGGGGGACCCCTCCACTTT.

This chain links TRBV30 with TRBJ1-1; 9 positions agree with TRBD1. Losses at the gene ends were 1 base for V and 6 bases for J; bases not matched to a gene: 6. Germline-derived CDR1 and CDR2 are GTSNPN and SVGIG (reference sequence). The CDR3 length is 14 residues. CDR3 bases: TGTGCCTGGAGTGCGGTGACAGGGGGGGCTGAAGCTTTCTTT. Protein product: CAWSAVTGGAEAFF.

This clone was found a few times. This chain uses TRBV5-1 with TRBJ1-3, with 8 bases lining up with TRBD1. This CDR3 is built from 16 residues. V shed 3 bases and J 1 base; nucleotides not matched to a gene: 6. Germline V gene sequence: CDR1 SGHRS, CDR2 YFSETQ. DNA for the CDR3: TGCGCCAGCAGCTCCGGGACAGGTGTATCTGGAAACACCATATATTTT. Translating it yields CASSSGTGVSGNTIYF.

The V and J genes are TRBV10-1 and TRBJ1-1; D possibly corresponds to TRBD1 (6 bases). Germline V gives CDR1 WNHNN, CDR2 SYGVQD (reference sequence). The CDR3 runs 13 residues. V lost 8 bases and J 2 bases, leaving 12 bases between the germline ends. In DNA form, the CDR3 reads TGCGCCAGCTCCGGACAGCTAAACACTGAAGCTTTCTTT. As protein: CASSGQLNTEAFF.

The V and J genes are TRBV5-1 and TRBJ1-1, with D hard to call. There are 13 residues in the CDR3. V lost 1 base and J lost 2, with 6 bases in between. Germline loops: CDR1 SGHRS, CDR2 YFSETQ. The CDR3 DNA reads as TGCGCCAGCAGCTTGACGATAAACACTGAAGCTTTCTTT. Translation gives CASSLTINTEAFF.

The V and J genes are TRBV5-1 and TRBJ1-5, with D perhaps TRBD1 (6 bases). Germline CDR1 reads SGHRS; CDR2 reads YFSETQ. The CDR3 has 14 amino acids. Trimming cost V 0 bases and J 3 bases, with 7 bases left between them. The CDR3 sequence: CASSLGTVNQPQHF. Here the CDR3 DNA reads TGCGCCAGCAGCTTGGGGACAGTCAATCAGCCCCAGCATTTT.

The CDR3: CASSPGGSYNEQFF. In DNA form, the CDR3 reads TGTGCCAGCAGTCCGGGGGGCTCCTACAATGAGCAGTTCTTC. The rearrangement uses TRBV6-5 and TRBJ2-1; 7 positions match TRBD2. This CDR3 has 14 residues. Germline V CDR1 and CDR2: MNHEY, SVGAGI. V dropped 5 bases and J dropped 0; count of bases not matched to a gene: 1.

The CDR3 DNA sequence: TGCGCCAGCGAGCCCACGACAGGGGCAAACACCGGGGAGCTGTTTTTT. Amino acid sequence: CASEPTTGANTGELFF. The chain recombines TRBV5-1 with TRBJ2-2; TRBD1 matches 8 bases. Germline V CDR1 and CDR2: SGHRS, YFSETQ. The CDR3 spans 16 residues. The ends lost 7 bases at V and 2 bases at J; junction bases unmatched: 10.

The gene calls are TRBV2 and TRBJ2-2, with 11 bases aligning to TRBD2. Germline assignment: CDR1 SNHLY and CDR2 FYNNEI. J lost 7 bases, V lost 6 bases, and 4 bases had no gene match. The CDR3 totals 14 residues. Written as DNA, the CDR3 is TGTGCCAGCAGGACTAGCGGGGAGGTCGGGGAGCTGTTTTTT. It yields the protein CASRTSGEVGELFF.

This sequence joins TRBV12-5 and TRBJ2-7; D gene uncertain. The V end was cut by 8 bases, the J end by 7 bases, with 12 bases between. Looked up from germline, CDR1 is LGHNT and CDR2 is FRNRAP. The CDR3 covers 11 residues. The CDR3 sequence: CASSRAREQYF. In DNA, the CDR3 is TGTGCTAGTTCACGGGCGAGGGAGCAGTACTTC.

This clone was detected only once. The chain employs TRBV5-6 and TRBJ1-3; D unresolved. The CDR3 sequence is 15 residues long. V was clipped by 0 bases and J by 0 bases, with 7 bases between them. The germline gives CDR1 SGHDT, CDR2 YYEEEE. This chain's CDR3 is CASSLGSGSGNTIYF. The CDR3 nucleotides read TGTGCCAGCAGCTTGGGTTCCGGCTCTGGAAACACCATATATTTT.

This chain connects TRBV5-6 to TRBJ1-4; D gene unclear. V lost 1 base and J 0 bases, leaving 10 bases between the germline ends. The length of the CDR3 is 16 residues. Germline loops: CDR1 SGHDT, CDR2 YYEEEE. The CDR3 is CASSLLGTATNEKLFF. The CDR3 DNA follows: TGTGCCAGCAGCTTGTTAGGTACTGCAACTAATGAAAAACTGTTTTTT.

This chain connects TRBV7-9 to TRBJ2-1, with a weak D call TRBD2 (5 bases). Germline-derived CDR1 and CDR2 are SEHNR and FQNEAQ (reference sequence). Trimming took off 1 base at V and 12 bases at J, with 13 bases between the two ends. The CDR3 runs 13 residues. The CDR3 spells CASSLDGESMQFF. The CDR3 DNA follows: TGTGCCAGCAGCTTAGATGGGGAGAGCATGCAGTTCTTC.

CDR3 in DNA: TGCAGCGTTGGTCGGGTTCGGGAAAAACTGTTTTTT. This translates into CSVGRVREKLFF. This chain connects TRBV29-1 to TRBJ1-4; no firm D call. V lost 4 bases and J lost 8, with 11 bases in between. In germline, CDR1 is SQVTM, CDR2 ANQGSEA. The CDR3 is 12 amino acids.

This chain links TRBV27 with TRBJ1-2; 7 positions match TRBD1. V lost 2 bases, J lost 7 bases, and 10 bases stayed unmatched. Per the germline V gene, CDR1 is MNHEY and CDR2 is SMNVEV (reference sequence). The CDR3 spans 15 residues. CDR3 bases: TGTGCCAGCAGTTTACTCGGAGGGGGCTTTGGTGGCTACACCTTC. It translates to CASSLLGGGFGGYTF.

This clone was counted once. The chain has TRBV19 and TRBJ2-3; the D gene could be TRBD1 or TRBD2 (5 bases each). Between the trimmed V and J ends, which lost 4 bases and 0 bases, there was a span of 23 bases. Germline V gene lookup returns CDR1 LNHDA and CDR2 SQIVND (reference sequence). The CDR3 runs to 19 residues. The CDR3 loop is CASSTSYSGTEASTDTQYF. CDR3 bases: TGTGCCAGTAGTACCTCATATTCCGGGACGGAAGCTAGCACAGATACGCAGTATTTT. Drawing the rest from reference TRBV19 and TRBJ2-3, the complete variable domain is DGGITQSPKYLFRKEGQNVTLSCEQNLNHDAMYWYRQDPGQGLRLIYYSQIVNDFQKGDIAEGYSVSREKKESFPLTVTSAQKNPTAFYLCASSTSYSGTEASTDTQYFGPGTRLTVL.

Written as DNA, the CDR3 is TGCGCCAGCAGCTTGGGACAGGGGGCCGGGGAGCTGTTTTTT. Translating it yields CASSLGQGAGELFF. This rearrangement joins TRBV5-1 to TRBJ2-2; 9 bases are shared with TRBD1. The CDR3 consists of 14 residues. Germline CDR1 reads SGHRS; CDR2 reads YFSETQ. Trimming at V came to 0 bases and at J to 6 bases, leaving 0 bases not matched to a gene.

The chain links TRBV6-4 to TRBJ1-6; perhaps TRBD1 as D (5 bases). Trimming took off 3 bases at V and 9 bases at J, with 12 bases between the two ends. The germline gives CDR1 MRHNA, CDR2 SNTAGT. There are 14 residues in the CDR3. The CDR3 here is CASSDRHGGSPLHF. The CDR3 coding sequence is TGTGCCAGCAGTGATCGACACGGGGGTTCACCCCTCCACTTT.

The chain uses TRBV5-1 and TRBJ1-2, with 8 bases that match TRBD1. CDR1 and CDR2 from the germline V gene are SGHRS and YFSETQ. The CDR3 extends over 16 amino acids. Trimming at V came to 5 bases and at J to 0 bases, leaving 9 bases not matched to a gene. The CDR3 nucleotides are TGCGCCAGCAGTTCCATCCCGGGACAGGCTAACTATGGCTACACCTTC. It is translated as CASSSIPGQANYGYTF.

The chain carries TRBV29-1 and TRBJ1-5, with 8 bases that match TRBD1. This CDR3 region has 13 residues. V lost 6 bases, J lost 7 bases, and 8 bases stayed unmatched. The germline gives CDR1 SQVTM, CDR2 ANQGSEA. This chain's CDR3 is CSVRGQGGQPQHF. For the CDR3, the DNA is TGCAGCGTACGAGGACAGGGCGGGCAGCCCCAGCATTTT.